Given below is one TCR beta chain in context. This specimen belongs to a study of glioma-infiltrating T cells. The iRepertoire nested amplicon-rescue multiplex PCR amplified TCR alpha and beta CDR3s from RNA. For one-step reverse transcription and amplification, roughly 95-450 ng of tissue mRNA or PBMC total RNA was used. MiXCR, applied by TCRdb to the multiplex PCR reads, yields one record per CDR3 protein. The data hold 90,000 to 110,000 distinct CDR3 sequences, with 25% observed a single time. V was cut by 7 bases and J by 1 base, with 15 bases left in between. CDR3 length equals 15 residues. The TCR comes from a human donor with low-grade glioma or glioblastoma, undergoing nonglioma brain surgery, or in good health (not recorded which). The source material was glioma tissue, nonneoplastic brain tissue, or PBMCs (not recorded which). The chain carries TRBV12-3 or TRBV12-4 and TRBJ2-3; D might be TRBD2 (6 bases). CDR3 amino acids: CASISLGGGTDTQYF. The CDR3 DNA sequence: TGTGCCAGCATATCCCTGGGGGGAGGCACAGATACGCAGTATTTT.